Listed below are T cell receptor beta chains from one sample, sequenced in a study of T cells in Graves' hyperthyroidism and ophthalmopathy. TCRdb re-called the multiplex PCR reads with MiXCR, one entry per CDR3 protein. This sample yields 80,000 to 100,000 distinct CDR3 sequences, of which around 42% are seen a single time; roughly 10% belongs to the top ten. Sample: peripheral blood or thyroid tissue (not recorded which). The receptors were sampled from a woman younger than 45 with Graves' hyperthyroidism. CDR3s include the opening cysteine and the closing phenylalanine or tryptophan. D genes are given only for firm matches. Some rows have no size entry. The others give once, few or many, or a class for an expanded clone.

TRBD1	TRBV24-1	13	TRBJ1-1	.	TGTGCCACCAGTGATGACAGGGAGGGTGAAGCTTTCTTT	CATSDDREGEAFF
.	TRBV14	14	TRBJ1-2	many	TGTGCCAGCAGCCTGTCTTGGGCTAACTATGGCTACACCTTC	CASSLSWANYGYTF
TRBD1	TRBV9	14	TRBJ1-2	.	TGTGCCAGCAGCGTGGCAGGGGGGCCCGATGGCTACACCTTC	CASSVAGGPDGYTF
.	TRBV4-2	12	TRBJ1-4	.	TGTGCCAGCGGCTCGTTGCCAGGGAGGCTGTTTTTT	CASGSLPGRLFF
TRBD2	TRBV10-3	12	TRBJ2-7	.	TGTGCCATAAGCGGGAGCTCCTACGAGCAGTACTTC	CAISGSSYEQYF
.	TRBV7-9	14	TRBJ1-2	medium-sized	TGTGCCAGCAGCTTAGATGGGACGTCCCGAGGCTACACCTTC	CASSLDGTSRGYTF
.	TRBV28	14	TRBJ1-2	many	TGTGCCAGCAGAACCCAACAGGGAAGCTATGGCTACACCTTC	CASRTQQGSYGYTF
.	TRBV7-3	16	TRBJ2-3	few	TGTGCCAGCAGCTTTTTCGGAATTGGGGGCGCAGATACGCAGTATTTT	CASSFFGIGGADTQYF
.	TRBV5-1	13	TRBJ1-1	many	TGCGCCAGCAGCCCGAAGATGAACACTGAAGCTTTCTTT	CASSPKMNTEAFF
TRBD1	TRBV7-9	16	TRBJ1-4	.	TGTGCCAGCAGCCTACGACCCGGGACAGGGTCTGAAAAACTGTTTTTT	CASSLRPGTGSEKLFF
TRBD2	TRBV9	16	TRBJ2-5	.	TGTGCCAGCAGCCCTTCGGGACTAGCGGGACAAGAGACCCAGTACTTC	CASSPSGLAGQETQYF
.	TRBV2	14	TRBJ1-2	.	TGTGCCAGCAGAGTTGGGGCACCCAACTATGGCTACACCTTC	CASRVGAPNYGYTF
.	TRBV28	15	TRBJ2-5	many	TGTGCCAGCAGTTCTTTGTCGCCGATCCAAGAGACCCAGTACTTC	CASSSLSPIQETQYF
.	TRBV28	14	TRBJ1-6	many	TGTGCCAGCAGTTTATTCGGCGGGGGTTCACCCCTCCACTTT	CASSLFGGGSPLHF
.	TRBV7-8	15	TRBJ2-5	many	TGTGCCAGCAGCTTAAACGTAGGGATTGGGGAGACCCAGTACTTC	CASSLNVGIGETQYF
.	TRBV20-1	14	TRBJ1-2	.	TGCAGTGCTAGACGAAGGGGATCGGACTATGGCTACACCTTC	CSARRRGSDYGYTF
.	TRBV5-1	13	TRBJ2-7	many	TGCGCCAGCAGCTTGGGAGAACCCTACGAGCAGTACTTC	CASSLGEPYEQYF
.	TRBV7-3	15	TRBJ2-7	.	TGTGCCTGGACTCCCCTAGGGGGAGCCCGCGACGAGCAGTACTTC	CAWTPLGGARDEQYF
TRBD1	TRBV2	14	TRBJ1-4	many	TGTGCCAGCAGTTGGGACAGACCTAATGAAAAACTGTTTTTT	CASSWDRPNEKLFF
.	TRBV12-3/TRBV12-4	15	TRBJ1-3	many	TGTGCCAGCAGTTTACGGAGGGCAACTGGAAACACCATATATTTT	CASSLRRATGNTIYF
TRBD1	TRBV5-1	15	TRBJ2-7	many	TGCGCCAGCAGCCGAAACAGGGGGCGAGTCGACGAGCAGTACTTC	CASSRNRGRVDEQYF
TRBD2	TRBV6-6	14	TRBJ2-5	.	TGTGCCAGCAGGGGGCTAGCGGGGCAAGAGACCCAGTACTTC	CASRGLAGQETQYF
.	TRBV11-2	12	TRBJ2-7	many	TGTGCCAGCAGCCAGACCGTCTACGAGCAGTACTTC	CASSQTVYEQYF
.	TRBV5-1	14	TRBJ1-2	once	TGCGCCAGCAGGCGGGACACAAGTAACTATGGCTACACCTTC	CASRRDTSNYGYTF
TRBD1	TRBV2	13	TRBJ1-4	many	TGTGCCAGCGGACAGGGAGGAGGGGAAAAACTGTTTTTT	CASGQGGGEKLFF
TRBD1	TRBV5-1	15	TRBJ1-2	many	TGCGCCAGCAGCCCCGACCCCGGGACAGCATATGGCTACACCTTC	CASSPDPGTAYGYTF
.	TRBV2	12	TRBJ2-7	many	TGTGCCAGCAGTCCTACCCCCTACGAGCAGTACTTC	CASSPTPYEQYF
TRBD1	TRBV6-2/TRBV6-3	12	TRBJ1-5	.	TGTGCCGGGACAGGGGGAAATCAGCCCCAGCATTTT	CAGTGGNQPQHF
.	TRBV20-1	13	TRBJ1-3	few	TGCAGTGCTAGCCAATGGACGGATAACACCATATATTTT	CSASQWTDNTIYF
.	TRBV19	15	TRBJ1-2	many	TGTGCCAGTAGCGCTACAGCGTCCTACTCCTATGGCTACACCTTC	CASSATASYSYGYTF
.	TRBV10-3	13	TRBJ2-7	.	TGTGCCATCAGGGGTACAGGCGGCTACGAGCAGTACTTC	CAIRGTGGYEQYF
.	TRBV2	15	TRBJ2-3	.	TGTGCCAGCGGAGAGACACCTCCCAATACAGATACGCAGTATTTT	CASGETPPNTDTQYF
.	TRBV19	15	TRBJ1-2	.	TGTGCCAGCAGACACGGGGAGTCGAAGGACTATGGCTACACCTTC	CASRHGESKDYGYTF
TRBD1	TRBV20-1	17	TRBJ1-5	.	TGCAGTGCTAGACAAAGACAGGGACTACATAGCAATCAGCCCCAGCATTTT	CSARQRQGLHSNQPQHF
.	TRBV5-1	15	TRBJ1-5	many	TGCGCCAGCAGCTTAGGGCCATTGGGCAATCAGCCCCAGCATTTT	CASSLGPLGNQPQHF
.	TRBV7-2	16	TRBJ2-5	.	TGTGCCAGCAGGATAGGGGGCAGCGGGAGAGGAGAGACCCAGTACTTC	CASRIGGSGRGETQYF
.	TRBV18	15	TRBJ1-3	few	TGTGCCAGCTCACCCGGGACATACTCTGGAAACACCATATATTTT	CASSPGTYSGNTIYF
.	TRBV20-1	12	TRBJ2-5	many	TGCAGTGCTCCCCGGGACTTTGAGACCCAGTACTTC	CSAPRDFETQYF
.	TRBV28	14	TRBJ1-5	many	TGTGCCAGCACCTACCCGTGGGGCGATCAGCCCCAGCATTTT	CASTYPWGDQPQHF
.	TRBV7-2	13	TRBJ2-2	.	TGTGCCAGCAGCTTAGAAGTTCGTGGGGAGCTGTTTTTT	CASSLEVRGELFF
.	TRBV12-3/TRBV12-4	13	TRBJ1-6	.	TGTGCCAGCAGCTGGGGCGTGGATTCACCCCTCCACTTT	CASSWGVDSPLHF
.	TRBV10-3	16	TRBJ2-6	.	TGTGCCATCAGTGATAGAGAGATGTCTGGGGCCAACGTCCTGACTTTC	CAISDREMSGANVLTF
.	TRBV28	14	TRBJ1-5	many	TGTGCCAGCAGTTCCCATTCCCGGCATCAGCCCCAGCATTTT	CASSSHSRHQPQHF
TRBD1	TRBV20-1	11	TRBJ2-7	.	TGCAGTGCCAGGGGGAACGGCGAGCAGTACTTC	CSARGNGEQYF
.	TRBV2	16	TRBJ1-6	.	TGTGCCAGCAGTGATTCGGGGGGCACCTATAATTCACCCCTCCACTTT	CASSDSGGTYNSPLHF
.	TRBV27	17	TRBJ1-3	.	TGTGCCAGCAGTCAATTACCGGGACCGAGATTCGGAAACACCATATATTTT	CASSQLPGPRFGNTIYF
TRBD1	TRBV25-1	15	TRBJ2-2	.	TGTGCCACCCTAGGACAGGCCCCCAACACCGGGGAGCTGTTTTTT	CATLGQAPNTGELFF
TRBD1	TRBV7-2	17	TRBJ2-5	once	TGTGCCAGCAGCAAGTCCCTCCGGGACAGGGAGCATGAGACCCAGTACTTC	CASSKSLRDREHETQYF
.	TRBV15	15	TRBJ2-7	many	TGTGCCACCAGCCTGCACCGGGGGCGGACCTACGAGCAGTACTTC	CATSLHRGRTYEQYF
.	TRBV6-6	16	TRBJ1-5	many	TGTGCCAGCAGTTACTCACGTTCGGCAGGGGATCAGCCCCAGCATTTT	CASSYSRSAGDQPQHF
.	TRBV4-1	12	TRBJ2-3	few	TGTGCCAGCAGCCTACGTTCCGATACGCAGTATTTT	CASSLRSDTQYF
.	TRBV7-9	16	TRBJ2-6	many	TGTGCCAGCACCATAATGGTTCGCTCTGGGGCCAACGTCCTGACTTTC	CASTIMVRSGANVLTF
.	TRBV5-5	15	TRBJ1-2	many	TGTGCCAGCAGCACGGACCCGGACGGCAACGGCGGCTACACCTTC	CASSTDPDGNGGYTF
.	TRBV20-1	13	TRBJ2-6	many	TGCGCGAAGGAGGTACCTGGGGCCAACGTCCTGACTTTC	CAKEVPGANVLTF
TRBD2	TRBV7-9	12	TRBJ2-7	many	TGTGCCAGCACCCTGGGAGGGTACGAGCAGTACTTC	CASTLGGYEQYF